Included here is one T cell receptor beta chain sequence, with context. The antigen is unknown. This specimen belongs to a study of shared clonotypes between healthy human individuals. The naive CD8 fraction comprised CD45RO-negative cells positively selected for CCR7 and excluded terminally differentiated effector memory CD45RA+ cells. Recent acute infections and vaccinations were absent in the healthy HIV-negative adult donors. Clones were sequenced by immunoSEQ multiplex PCR, and TCRdb holds only the in-frame ones, with some missing. The sample records about 1,900,000 clones, 85% to 95% being singletons. Whole-study findings and limits: Generally, estimated richness proved larger in naive subsets than it did in memory subsets.

The germline gives CDR1 SEHNR, CDR2 FQNEAQ (reference sequence). The CDR3 sequence is 14 residues long. Deletions cut 3 bases from V and 0 bases from J, with 8 bases between. Sequencing was performed on naive CD8+ T cells sorted from blood. The receptor was derived from a man between 18 and 35 years old in good health. The chain employs TRBV7-9 and TRBJ1-2; D is possibly TRBD1 (6 bases). The CDR3 spells CASSLDSPNYGYTF. In DNA form, the CDR3 reads TGTGCCAGCAGCTTGGACAGTCCTAACTATGGCTACACCTTC.